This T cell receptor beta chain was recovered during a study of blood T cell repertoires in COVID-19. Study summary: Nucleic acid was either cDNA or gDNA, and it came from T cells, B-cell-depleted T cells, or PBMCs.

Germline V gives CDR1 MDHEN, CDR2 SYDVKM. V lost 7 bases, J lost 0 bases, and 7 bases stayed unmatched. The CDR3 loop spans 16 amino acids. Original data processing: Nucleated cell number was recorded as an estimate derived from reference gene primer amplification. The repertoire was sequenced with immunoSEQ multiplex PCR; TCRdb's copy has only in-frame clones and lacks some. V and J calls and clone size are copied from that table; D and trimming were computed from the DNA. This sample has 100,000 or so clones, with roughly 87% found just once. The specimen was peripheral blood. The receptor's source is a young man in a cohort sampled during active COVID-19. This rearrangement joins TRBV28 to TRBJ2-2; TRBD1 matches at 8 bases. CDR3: CASTPGQGANTGELFF. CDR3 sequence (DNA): TGTGCCAGCACCCCTGGACAGGGAGCGAACACCGGGGAGCTGTTTTTT.